Listed below are T cell receptor beta chains from one sample, sequenced in a study of T-cell reconstitution after alpha-beta-depleted transplantation in children. TCRdb analysed the PCR reads with MiXCR anew, one entry per CDR3 protein. The sample contains a few hundred thousand distinct CDR3 sequences, more than 20% of which appear only once. The material sequenced was PBMCs, taken before TCRalphabeta/CD19-depleted stem cell transplant. The receptors were gathered from a boy younger than two with Wiskott-Aldrich syndrome, due to receive a stem cell transplant. Each CDR3 is given with its conserved first and last residue. The order of the fields is CDR3 protein, D gene, J gene, V gene. A D gene is named only where the DNA matches it firmly.

CASSSGAPYGYTF | . | TRBJ1-2 | TRBV5-5
CASSQAETQYF | . | TRBJ2-5 | TRBV14
CASSPPGLAGGNNEQFF | TRBD2 | TRBJ2-1 | TRBV7-2
CASSLTGTSGRWSGELFF | TRBD2 | TRBJ2-2 | TRBV11-2
CSARGRRLAGYNEQFF | TRBD2 | TRBJ2-1 | TRBV20-1
CSASSPSGHEQFF | . | TRBJ2-1 | TRBV20-1
CSAVRQGTEQYF | TRBD1 | TRBJ2-7 | TRBV20-1
CASSLDPADPYEQYF | . | TRBJ2-7 | TRBV5-1
CAISELAARETQYF | . | TRBJ2-5 | TRBV10-3
CASSLEARTNADTQYF | . | TRBJ2-3 | TRBV11-1
CASSLRRRNQPQHF | . | TRBJ1-5 | TRBV7-8
CASSPRWGSSYNEQFF | . | TRBJ2-1 | TRBV3-1
CASSQAAFSGNTIYF | . | TRBJ1-3 | TRBV4-1
CASSPQGASEQYF | TRBD1 | TRBJ2-7 | TRBV5-1
CASSLEVGRETQYF | . | TRBJ2-5 | TRBV5-1
CASSLVSGPGSYEQYF | . | TRBJ2-7 | TRBV5-1
CASSLGQRQGTTEAFF | TRBD1 | TRBJ1-1 | TRBV5-1
CASKMTSLSGTDTQYF | TRBD2 | TRBJ2-3 | TRBV12-3/TRBV12-4
CSARDGREVDYEQYF | . | TRBJ2-7 | TRBV20-1
CATSDPGTRASSKDTQYF | . | TRBJ2-3 | TRBV24-1
CASSARGYEQFF | . | TRBJ2-1 | TRBV6-5
CASSIGTTRDNEQFF | TRBD2 | TRBJ2-1 | TRBV7-3
CSVLRKGGTEAFF | . | TRBJ1-1 | TRBV29-1
CSARGPDSNPNQPQHF | . | TRBJ1-5 | TRBV20-1
CASSLVSQGAGGPQHF | TRBD1 | TRBJ1-5 | TRBV5-6
CSALDRRNQPQHF | TRBD1 | TRBJ1-5 | TRBV20-1
CASSGGPQHF | . | TRBJ1-5 | TRBV28
CASSLTRPSGSYNEQFF | TRBD2 | TRBJ2-1 | TRBV27
CASSLGDGTKQFF | . | TRBJ2-1 | TRBV12-3/TRBV12-4
CASSPWRGRSYEQYF | . | TRBJ2-7 | TRBV5-1
CASSLGSGPLTDTQYF | . | TRBJ2-3 | TRBV11-2
CASSSLQGYNEQFF | . | TRBJ2-1 | TRBV7-3
CASSLMSSGSDEQFF | TRBD2 | TRBJ2-1 | TRBV7-2
CASSGQGRLGEKLFF | . | TRBJ1-4 | TRBV12-3/TRBV12-4
CSAPSGRGTDTQYF | TRBD2 | TRBJ2-3 | TRBV20-1
CSAWIGTGELFF | . | TRBJ2-2 | TRBV29-1